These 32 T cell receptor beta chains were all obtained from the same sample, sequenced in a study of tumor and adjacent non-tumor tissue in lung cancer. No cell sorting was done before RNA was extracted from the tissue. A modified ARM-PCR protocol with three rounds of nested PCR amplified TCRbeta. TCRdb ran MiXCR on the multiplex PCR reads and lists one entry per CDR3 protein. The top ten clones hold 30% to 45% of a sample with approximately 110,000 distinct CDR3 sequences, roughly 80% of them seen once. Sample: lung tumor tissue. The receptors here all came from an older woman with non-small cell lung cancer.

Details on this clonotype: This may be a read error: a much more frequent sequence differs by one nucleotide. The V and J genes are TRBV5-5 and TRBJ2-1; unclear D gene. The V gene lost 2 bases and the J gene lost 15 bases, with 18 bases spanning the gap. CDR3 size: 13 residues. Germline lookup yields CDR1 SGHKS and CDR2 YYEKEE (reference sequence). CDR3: CASSFAILETVFF. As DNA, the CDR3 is TGTGCCAGCAGCTTTGCGATTCTAGAAACGGTGTTCTTC. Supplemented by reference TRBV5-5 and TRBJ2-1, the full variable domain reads DAGVTQSPTHLIKTRGQQVTLRCSPISGHKSVSWYQQVLGQGPQFIFQYYEKEERGRGNFPDRFSARQFPNYSSELNVNALLLGDSALYLCASSFAILETVFFGPGTRLTVL.

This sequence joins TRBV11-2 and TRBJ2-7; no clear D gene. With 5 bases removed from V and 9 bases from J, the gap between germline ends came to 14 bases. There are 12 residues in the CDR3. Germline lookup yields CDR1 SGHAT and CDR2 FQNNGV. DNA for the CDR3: TGTGCCAGCAGCCCGGTGTCGAATAGGCAGTACTTC. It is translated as CASSPVSNRQYF.

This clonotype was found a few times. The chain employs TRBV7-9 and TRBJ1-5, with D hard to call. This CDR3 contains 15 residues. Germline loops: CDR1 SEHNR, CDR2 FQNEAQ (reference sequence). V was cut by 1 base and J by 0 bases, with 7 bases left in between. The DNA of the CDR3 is TGTGCCAGCAGCTTAGGCTCTAATAGCAATCAGCCCCAGCATTTT. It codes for CASSLGSNSNQPQHF.

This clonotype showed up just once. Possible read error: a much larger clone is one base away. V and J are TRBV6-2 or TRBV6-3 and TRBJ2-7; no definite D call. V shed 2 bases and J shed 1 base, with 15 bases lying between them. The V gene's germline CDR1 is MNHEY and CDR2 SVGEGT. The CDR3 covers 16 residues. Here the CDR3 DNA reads TGTGCCAGCAGTTACACCCGACTGGGGTCATCCTACGAGCAGTACTTC. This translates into CASSYTRLGSSYEQYF.

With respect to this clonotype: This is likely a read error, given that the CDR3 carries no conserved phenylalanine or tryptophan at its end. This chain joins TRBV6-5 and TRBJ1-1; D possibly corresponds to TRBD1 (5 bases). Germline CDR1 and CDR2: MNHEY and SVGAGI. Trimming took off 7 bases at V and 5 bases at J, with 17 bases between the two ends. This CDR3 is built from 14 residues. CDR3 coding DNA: TGTGCCAGCAATCGGACATGGATAGAGACTGAAGCTTTCTTA. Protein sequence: CASNRTWIETEAFL.

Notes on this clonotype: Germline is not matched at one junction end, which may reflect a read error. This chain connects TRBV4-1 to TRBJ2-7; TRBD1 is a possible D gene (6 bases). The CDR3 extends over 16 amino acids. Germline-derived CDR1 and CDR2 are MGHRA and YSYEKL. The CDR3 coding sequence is TGTGCCTGCAGCCAAGAGGGTACGACAGGAGACTACGACCAGTACTTC. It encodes CACSQEGTTGDYDQYF.

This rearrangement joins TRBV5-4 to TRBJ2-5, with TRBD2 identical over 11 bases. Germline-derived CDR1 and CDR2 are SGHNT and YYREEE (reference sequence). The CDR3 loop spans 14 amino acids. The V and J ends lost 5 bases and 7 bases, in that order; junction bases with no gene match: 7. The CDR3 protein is CASRPGGLAGTQYF. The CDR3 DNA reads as TGTGCCAGCAGGCCGGGAGGACTAGCGGGGACCCAGTACTTC.

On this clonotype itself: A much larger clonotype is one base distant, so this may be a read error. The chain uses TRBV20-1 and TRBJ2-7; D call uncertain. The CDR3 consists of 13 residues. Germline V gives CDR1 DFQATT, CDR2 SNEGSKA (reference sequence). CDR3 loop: CGARVRSSYEQYF. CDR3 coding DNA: TGCGGAGCCCGGGTCAGGTCCTCCTACGAGCAGTACTTC.

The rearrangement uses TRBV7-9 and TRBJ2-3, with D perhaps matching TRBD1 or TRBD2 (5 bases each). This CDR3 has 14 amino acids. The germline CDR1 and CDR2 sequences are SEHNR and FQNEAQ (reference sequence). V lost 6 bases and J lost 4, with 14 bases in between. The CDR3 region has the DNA TGTGCCAGCAGATACATTAGAGGGGCAGATACGCAGTATTTT. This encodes CASRYIRGADTQYF.

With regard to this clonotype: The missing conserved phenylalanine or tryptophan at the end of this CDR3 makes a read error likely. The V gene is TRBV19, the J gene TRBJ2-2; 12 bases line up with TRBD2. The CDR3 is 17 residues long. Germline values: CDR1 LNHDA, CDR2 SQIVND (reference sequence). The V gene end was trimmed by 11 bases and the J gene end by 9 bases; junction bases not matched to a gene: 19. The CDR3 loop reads CASYPGGLAGGTRELFY. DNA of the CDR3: TGTGCCTCATATCCCGGCGGTCTAGCGGGGGGGACCCGGGAGCTGTTTTAT.

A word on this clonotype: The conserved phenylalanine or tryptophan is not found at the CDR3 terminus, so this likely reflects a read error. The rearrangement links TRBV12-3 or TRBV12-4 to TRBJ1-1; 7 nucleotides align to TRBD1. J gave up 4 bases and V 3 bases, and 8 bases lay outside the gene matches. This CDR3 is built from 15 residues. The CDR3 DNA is TGTGCCAGCAGTTTTCAAAGGGGGCAGGGCACTGAAGCTTTCCTA. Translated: CASSFQRGQGTEAFL.

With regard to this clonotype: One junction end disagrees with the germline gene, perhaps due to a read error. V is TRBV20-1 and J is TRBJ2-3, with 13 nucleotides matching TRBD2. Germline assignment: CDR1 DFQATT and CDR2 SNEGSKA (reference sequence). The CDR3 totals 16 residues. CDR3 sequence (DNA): TGCGGTGCTCATCCGACTAGCGGGGGGTTCACAGATACGCAGTATTTT. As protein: CGAHPTSGGFTDTQYF.

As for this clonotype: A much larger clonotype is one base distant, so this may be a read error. The CDR3 DNA follows: TGCGCCAGCAACCAAGATGCGGGGACGGACATTCAGTACTTC. Residues: CASNQDAGTDIQYF. This chain links TRBV4-3 with TRBJ2-4, with D possibly TRBD2 on 6 matching bases. CDR3 length: 14 residues. The germline V gene encodes CDR1 LGHNA and CDR2 YSLEER.

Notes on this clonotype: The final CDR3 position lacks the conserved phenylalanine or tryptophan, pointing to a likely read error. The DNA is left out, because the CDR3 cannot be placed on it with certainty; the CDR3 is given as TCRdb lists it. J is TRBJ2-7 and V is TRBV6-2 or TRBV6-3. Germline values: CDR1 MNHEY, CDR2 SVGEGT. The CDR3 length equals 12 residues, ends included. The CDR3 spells CASSAVLYERYL.

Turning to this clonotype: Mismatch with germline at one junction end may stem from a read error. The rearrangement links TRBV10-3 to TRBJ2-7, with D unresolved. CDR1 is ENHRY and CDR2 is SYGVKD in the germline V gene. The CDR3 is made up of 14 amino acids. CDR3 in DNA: TGTGCCGTCAGTGAGCGAGGCCTGGACGACGAGCAGTACTTC. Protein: CAVSERGLDDEQYF.

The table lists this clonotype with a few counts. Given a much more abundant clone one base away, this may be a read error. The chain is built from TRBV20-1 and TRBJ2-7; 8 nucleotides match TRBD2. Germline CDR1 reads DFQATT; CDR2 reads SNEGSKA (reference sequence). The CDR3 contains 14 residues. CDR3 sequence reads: CNAGLTGGRYEQYF. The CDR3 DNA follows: TGCAATGCTGGGCTTACGGGGGGGCGTTACGAGCAGTACTTC.

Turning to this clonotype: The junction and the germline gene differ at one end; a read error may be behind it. CDR3 nucleotides: TGTGCCAGCAGCTTGGCGGGACAGGGGGGACGCTACGAGCAATACTTC. Its protein product is CASSLAGQGGRYEQYF. J is TRBJ2-7 and V is TRBV11-1, with 11 bases matching TRBD1. The CDR3 is 16 amino acids. The germline V gene has CDR1 SGHAT and CDR2 FQDESV (reference sequence).

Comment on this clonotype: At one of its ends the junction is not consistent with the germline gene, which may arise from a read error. The CDR3 region has the DNA TGTGTCAGCTGCGTGGACAGGGGCTACTATGACTACACCTTC. It yields the protein CVSCVDRGYYDYTF. The chain uses TRBV11-2 and TRBJ1-2; the match to TRBD1 covers 9 bases. The CDR3 is 14 amino acids. Per germline, CDR1 SGHAT and CDR2 FQNNGV. The full variable domain, in which reference TRBV11-2 and TRBJ1-2 provide the parts outside the CDR3, is EAGVAQSPRYKIIEKRQSVAFWCNPISGHATLYWYQQILGQGPKLLIQFQNNGVVDDSQLPKDRFSAERLKGVDSTLKIQPAKLEDSAVYLCVSCVDRGYYDYTFGSGTRLTVV.

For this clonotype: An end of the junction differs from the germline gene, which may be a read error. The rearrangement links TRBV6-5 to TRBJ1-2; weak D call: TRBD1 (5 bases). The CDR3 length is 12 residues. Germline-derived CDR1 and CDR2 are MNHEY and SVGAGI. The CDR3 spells CTSTSQGYGYTF. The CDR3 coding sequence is TGTACCAGCACCTCTCAGGGTTATGGCTACACCTTC.

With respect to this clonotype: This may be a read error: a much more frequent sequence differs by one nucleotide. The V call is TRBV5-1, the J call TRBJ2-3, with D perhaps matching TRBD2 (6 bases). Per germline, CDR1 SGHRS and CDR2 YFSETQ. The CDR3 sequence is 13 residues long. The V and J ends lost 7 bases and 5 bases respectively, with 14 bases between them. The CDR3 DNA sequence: TGCGCCAGCGAATCCGGGAGCGTAGATACGCAGTATTTT. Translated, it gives CASESGSVDTQYF.

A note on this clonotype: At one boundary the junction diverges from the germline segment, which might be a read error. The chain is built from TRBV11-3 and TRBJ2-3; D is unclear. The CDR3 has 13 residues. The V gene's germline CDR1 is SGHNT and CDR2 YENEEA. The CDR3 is CASRKSQGHTQFF. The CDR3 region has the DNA TGTGCCAGCAGAAAGAGTCAAGGTCATACGCAGTTTTTT.

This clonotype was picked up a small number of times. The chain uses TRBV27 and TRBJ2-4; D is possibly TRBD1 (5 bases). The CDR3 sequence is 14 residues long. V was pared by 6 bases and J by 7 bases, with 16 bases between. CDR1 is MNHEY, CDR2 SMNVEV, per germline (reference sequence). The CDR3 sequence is CASSFEAKGNIQYF. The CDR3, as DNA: TGTGCCAGCAGCTTTGAGGCTAAGGGGAACATTCAGTACTTC.

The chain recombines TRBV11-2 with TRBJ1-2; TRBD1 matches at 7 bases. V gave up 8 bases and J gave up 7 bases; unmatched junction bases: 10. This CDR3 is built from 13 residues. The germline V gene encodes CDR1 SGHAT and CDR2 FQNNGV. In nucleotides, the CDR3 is TGTGCCAGCTGCTCAACAGGGGTCTCTGGCTACACCTTC. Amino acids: CASCSTGVSGYTF.

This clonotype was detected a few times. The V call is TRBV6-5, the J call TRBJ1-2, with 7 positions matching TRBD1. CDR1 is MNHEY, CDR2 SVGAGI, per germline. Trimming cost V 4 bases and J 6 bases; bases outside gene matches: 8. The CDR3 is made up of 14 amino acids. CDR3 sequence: CASSFEGAPNGYTF. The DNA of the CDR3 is TGTGCCAGCAGTTTCGAGGGGGCGCCTAATGGCTACACCTTC.

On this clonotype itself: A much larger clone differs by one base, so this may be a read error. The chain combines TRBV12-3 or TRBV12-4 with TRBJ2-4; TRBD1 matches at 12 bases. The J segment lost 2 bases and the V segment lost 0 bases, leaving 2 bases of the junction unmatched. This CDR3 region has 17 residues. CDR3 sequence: CASSLAGQGATKNIQYF. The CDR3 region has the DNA TGTGCCAGCAGTTTAGCGGGACAGGGGGCGACCAAAAACATTCAGTACTTC.

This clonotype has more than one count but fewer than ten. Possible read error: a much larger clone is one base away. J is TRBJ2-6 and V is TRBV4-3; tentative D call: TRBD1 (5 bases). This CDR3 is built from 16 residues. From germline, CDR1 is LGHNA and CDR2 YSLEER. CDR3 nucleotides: TGCGCCAGCAGCCAAGATCCAGGGCCTGGGACCAACGTCCTGACTTTC. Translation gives CASSQDPGPGTNVLTF.

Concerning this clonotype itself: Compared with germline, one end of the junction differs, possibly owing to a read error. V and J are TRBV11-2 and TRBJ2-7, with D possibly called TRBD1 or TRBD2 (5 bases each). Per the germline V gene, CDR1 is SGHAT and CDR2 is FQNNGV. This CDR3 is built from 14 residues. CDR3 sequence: CASSWDLGEYGQYF. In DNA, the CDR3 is TGTGCCAGCAGTTGGGACCTCGGAGAATACGGGCAGTACTTC.

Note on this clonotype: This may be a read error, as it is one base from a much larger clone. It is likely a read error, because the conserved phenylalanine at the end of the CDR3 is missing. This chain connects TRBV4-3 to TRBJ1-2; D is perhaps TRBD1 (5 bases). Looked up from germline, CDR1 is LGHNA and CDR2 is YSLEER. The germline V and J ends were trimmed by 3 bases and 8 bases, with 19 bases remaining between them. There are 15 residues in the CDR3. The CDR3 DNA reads TGCGCCAGCAGCCAGGAACCCGGGACCCCGGGGGGCTACACCTTA. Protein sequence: CASSQEPGTPGGYTL.

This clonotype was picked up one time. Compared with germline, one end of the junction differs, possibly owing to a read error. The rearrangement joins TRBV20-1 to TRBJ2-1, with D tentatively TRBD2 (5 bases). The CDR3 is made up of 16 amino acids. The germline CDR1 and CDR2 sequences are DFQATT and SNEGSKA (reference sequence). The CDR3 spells CTARAELRVSGNEQFF. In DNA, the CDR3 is TGCACTGCTAGAGCGGAGCTTAGAGTTTCTGGCAATGAGCAGTTCTTC.

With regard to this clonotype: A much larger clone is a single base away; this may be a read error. DNA of the CDR3: TGTGCCAGCAACCCCGGGACTAAATCCTACGAGCAGTACTTC. Amino acid sequence: CASNPGTKSYEQYF. V is TRBV6-5 and J is TRBJ2-7; 7 nucleotides line up with TRBD2. Looked up from germline, CDR1 is MNHEY and CDR2 is SVGAGI. V lost 7 bases and J lost 1; bases outside the gene matches: 7. The CDR3 is 14 amino acids.

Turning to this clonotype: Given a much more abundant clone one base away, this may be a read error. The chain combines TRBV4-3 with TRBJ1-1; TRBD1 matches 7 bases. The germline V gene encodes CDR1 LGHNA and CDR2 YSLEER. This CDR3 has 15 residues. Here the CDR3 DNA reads TGCGCCGGCAGCCAAGGGGGCAGGGGGAACACTGAAGCTTTGTTT. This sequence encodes CAGSQGGRGNTEALF.

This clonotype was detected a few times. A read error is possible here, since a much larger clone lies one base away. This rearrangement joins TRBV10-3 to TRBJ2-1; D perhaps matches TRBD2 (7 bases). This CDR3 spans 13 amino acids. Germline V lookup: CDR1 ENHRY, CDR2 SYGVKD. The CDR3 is CVISDRGAYEQFF. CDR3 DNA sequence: TGTGTCATCAGTGATCGGGGGGCCTATGAGCAGTTCTTC.